This T cell receptor beta chain appears in the sequencing data of a study of blood T cell repertoires in COVID-19. Germline lookup yields CDR1 SGHRS and CDR2 YFSETQ. Trimming removed 2 bases from V and 0 bases from J; junction bases left unmatched: 0. CDR3 size: 15 residues. The study recruited people aged 18 to 89 years across about two dozen US areas. Sequencing used immunoSEQ multiplex PCR; TCRdb keeps in-frame clones, though not all of them. This sample yields approximately 490,000 clones, of which more than 85% are seen a single time; approximately 8% belongs to the top ten. Points on this clone: The sample has other DNA sequences that encode this CDR3 too.

J is TRBJ2-1 and V is TRBV5-1; TRBD2 matches at 9 bases. The sample was PBMCs or T cells enriched from blood (not recorded which). This TCR was sampled from a woman aged 60-75 years who had recovered from COVID-19. CDR3 DNA: TGCGCCAGCAGCTTTAGCGGGGGCTCCTACAATGAGCAGTTCTTC. It codes for CASSFSGGSYNEQFF.